These 11 T cell receptor beta chains were all obtained from the same sample, sequenced in a study of blood T cells in healthy people across ages. A J-beta primer mix and a sample-barcoded 5' primer were used in a second PCR of about 6 to 12 cycles. Using its own MiXCR run on the 5' RACE reads, TCRdb lists one record per CDR3 protein. The sample lists about 1 million distinct CDR3 sequences, 40% to 50% occurring once. Sample: blood. The receptor set was obtained from a woman between 55 and 75 years old in good health.

This clonotype was counted a single time. The chain is built from TRBV12-3 or TRBV12-4 and TRBJ1-3, with 9 bases identical to TRBD1. The CDR3 sequence is 15 residues long. The V gene end was trimmed by 6 bases and the J gene end by 3 bases; junction bases not matched to a gene: 6. The CDR3 here is CASRYTGGNGNTIYF. The DNA for the CDR3 is TGTGCCAGCAGATATACAGGGGGCAATGGAAACACCATATATTTT.

V is TRBV29-1 and J is TRBJ2-1; possibly TRBD2 for D (8 bases). The V and J ends lost 8 bases and 12 bases respectively, with 26 bases between them. CDR1 is SQVTM, CDR2 ANQGSEA, per germline. The CDR3 sequence is 14 residues long. The DNA of the CDR3 is TGCAGCATCCGACAGGGCATAGCGGGAAAGGTGCAGTTCTTC. This translates into CSIRQGIAGKVQFF.

This chain connects TRBV7-9 to TRBJ1-2, with D possibly being TRBD1 (6 bases). This CDR3 spans 14 amino acids. V was shortened by 5 bases and J by 3 bases, with 13 bases between the two germline ends. Germline V lookup: CDR1 SEHNR, CDR2 FQNEAQ (reference sequence). CDR3 residues: CASSPPGDDYGYTF. In nucleotides, the CDR3 is TGTGCCAGCAGCCCCCCAGGGGACGACTATGGCTACACCTTC.

This clonotype was counted a few times. CDR3 DNA sequence: TGTGCCAGCAGCTGGACTAGAGGGGACTACGAGCAGTACTTC. The encoded protein is CASSWTRGDYEQYF. The V and J genes are TRBV7-2 and TRBJ2-7; 7 nucleotides align to TRBD2. Germline CDR1 SGHTA, CDR2 FQGNSA. V lost 4 bases to trimming and J lost 3 bases; unmatched junction nucleotides: 6. This CDR3 comprises 14 residues.

The CDR3, as DNA: TGTGCCAGCGGGACAGGGACGTCGTACAATGAGCAGTTCTTC. This sequence encodes CASGTGTSYNEQFF. V and J are TRBV9 and TRBJ2-1, with TRBD1 matching 9 bases. The germline CDR1 and CDR2 sequences are SGDLS and YYNGEE. This CDR3 is built from 14 residues. Trimming took 7 bases from V and 4 from J; bases not matched to a gene: 6.

CDR3 DNA sequence: TGCGCCAGCAGGGCTACTAGCGGCACCTACAATGAGCAGTTCTTC. Translated: CASRATSGTYNEQFF. The rearrangement links TRBV5-1 to TRBJ2-1, with TRBD2 matching 8 bases. CDR3 length: 15 amino acids. V dropped 5 bases and J dropped 2; count of bases not matched to a gene: 6. Per the germline V gene, CDR1 is SGHRS and CDR2 is YFSETQ.

The rearrangement joins TRBV15 to TRBJ2-1, with D unresolved. The length of the CDR3 is 13 residues. The germline V gene encodes CDR1 LNHNV and CDR2 YYDKDF (reference sequence). Trimming cost V 3 bases and J 8 bases, with 11 bases left between them. The CDR3 DNA reads TGTGCCACCAGCAGTATATTAGTGGATGAGCAGTTCTTC. Protein: CATSSILVDEQFF.

The genes are TRBV29-1 and TRBJ1-1, with a tentative D call TRBD1 (6 bases). V shed 7 bases and J shed 3 bases, with 12 bases lying between them. CDR3 length equals 12 residues. Germline values: CDR1 SQVTM, CDR2 ANQGSEA. The chain's CDR3 is CSGRDTYTEAFF. The CDR3 DNA reads TGCAGCGGCCGGGACACCTACACTGAAGCTTTCTTT.

The chain links TRBV7-9 to TRBJ2-3; D is unclear. V was cut by 10 bases and J by 2 bases, with 10 bases left in between. There are 12 residues in the CDR3. Germline V lookup: CDR1 SEHNR, CDR2 FQNEAQ (reference sequence). CDR3 sequence: CATELDTDTQYF. CDR3 sequence (DNA): TGTGCCACCGAGCTAGACACAGATACGCAGTATTTT.

The rearrangement joins TRBV2 to TRBJ2-3; 8 bases agree with TRBD2. CDR1 SNHLY and CDR2 FYNNEI come from the germline V gene. Unmatched junction bases numbered 11, after V lost 4 bases and J lost 5 bases. This CDR3 is built from 16 residues. The CDR3 DNA reads as TGTGCCAGCAGTGCCCCCCGGCGGGAGGTGAAAGATACGCAGTATTTT. Residues: CASSAPRREVKDTQYF.

This clonotype came up a few times. The genes are TRBV10-3 and TRBJ1-5, with TRBD1 as a possible D gene (5 bases). The V end lost 7 bases, the J end lost 7 bases, and 11 bases lay between the germline ends. Germline assignment: CDR1 ENHRY and CDR2 SYGVKD. The CDR3 is 12 residues long. CDR3 region: CAIKAGNQPQHF. The CDR3, as DNA: TGTGCCATCAAAGCAGGGAACCAGCCCCAGCATTTT.